This T cell receptor (beta chain) was captured in a study of T cell repertoires in cytomegalovirus infection. Study context: HLA-B-restricted CMV epitopes that are well studied, plus recently identified HLA-C-restricted ones, were used by the study. An indication of both CMV infection and matching HLA type came from public TCR beta signatures.

The study's findings and limits: Based on cumulative public TCR beta family frequency, carriers of CMV plus the relevant HLA were identified. Across the ex vivo response, the dominant clonotypes were HLA-C-restricted CMV-specific TCR beta clonotypes.

With respect to this clonotype: No antigen is known for it.

Germline assignment: CDR1 DFQATT and CDR2 SNEGSKA (reference sequence). Germline trimming cut 5 bases from V and 1 base from J; bases unmatched to any gene: 7. This CDR3 contains 16 residues. TCRdb reprocessed the reads via MiXCR and lists one record per CDR3 protein. This sample has roughly 500,000 distinct CDR3 sequences, with around a third found just once. The sequence was collected from a human donor in good health (CMV status not recorded). Some clones in this sample may be carry-over from other donors' samples. This sequence joins TRBV20-1 and TRBJ2-3, with TRBD2 matching over 12 bases. Here the sequenced sample was cultured PBMCs, taken from culture after CMV antigen stimulation. In nucleotides, the CDR3 is TGCAGTGCTCCCGGACTAGCGGGATTGGGCACAGATACGCAGTATTTT. It translates to CSAPGLAGLGTDTQYF.